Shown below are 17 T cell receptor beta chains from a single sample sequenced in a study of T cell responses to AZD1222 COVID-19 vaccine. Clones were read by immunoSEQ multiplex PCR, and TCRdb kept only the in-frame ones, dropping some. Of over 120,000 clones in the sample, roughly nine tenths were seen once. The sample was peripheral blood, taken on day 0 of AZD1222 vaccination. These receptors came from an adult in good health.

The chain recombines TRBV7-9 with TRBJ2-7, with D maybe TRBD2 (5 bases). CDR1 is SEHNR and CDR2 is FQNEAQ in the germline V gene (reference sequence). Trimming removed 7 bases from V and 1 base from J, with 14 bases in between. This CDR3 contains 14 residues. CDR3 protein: CASTGADGSYEQYF. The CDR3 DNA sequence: TGTGCCAGCACCGGAGCGGACGGATCCTACGAGCAGTACTTC.

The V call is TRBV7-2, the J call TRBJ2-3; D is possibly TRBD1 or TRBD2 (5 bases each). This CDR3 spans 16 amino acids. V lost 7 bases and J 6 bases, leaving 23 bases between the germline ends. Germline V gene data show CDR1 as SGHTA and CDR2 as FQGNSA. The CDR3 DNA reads TGTGCCAGCACCCAACGCGGTCGGGACCCCCGGGATACGCAGTATTTT. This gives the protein CASTQRGRDPRDTQYF.

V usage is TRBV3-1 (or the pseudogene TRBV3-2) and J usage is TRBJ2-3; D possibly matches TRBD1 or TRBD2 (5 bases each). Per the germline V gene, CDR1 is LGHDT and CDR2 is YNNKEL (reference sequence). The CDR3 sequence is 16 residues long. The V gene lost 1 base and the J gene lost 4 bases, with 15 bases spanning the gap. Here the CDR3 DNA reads TGTGCCAGCAGCCAAGCTATGCCCGGGGCGGCAGATACGCAGTATTTT. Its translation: CASSQAMPGAADTQYF.

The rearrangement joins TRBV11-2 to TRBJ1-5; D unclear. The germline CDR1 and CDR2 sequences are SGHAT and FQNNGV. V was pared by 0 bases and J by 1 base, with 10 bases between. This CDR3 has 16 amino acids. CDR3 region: CASSLDRWPSNQPQHF. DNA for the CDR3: TGTGCCAGCAGCTTAGATCGGTGGCCAAGCAATCAGCCCCAGCATTTT. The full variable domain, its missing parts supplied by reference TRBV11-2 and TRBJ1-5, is EAGVAQSPRYKIIEKRQSVAFWCNPISGHATLYWYQQILGQGPKLLIQFQNNGVVDDSQLPKDRFSAERLKGVDSTLKIQPAKLEDSAVYLCASSLDRWPSNQPQHFGDGTRLSIL.

CDR3 amino acids: CASSPVGTSGNNEQFF. For the CDR3, the DNA is TGTGCCAGCAGCCCTGTCGGGACTAGCGGGAACAATGAGCAGTTCTTC. The chain carries TRBV7-2 and TRBJ2-1; 13 nucleotides align to TRBD2. The CDR3 runs 16 residues. Looked up from germline, CDR1 is SGHTA and CDR2 is FQGNSA. The junction had 6 bases not matched to a gene; V was cut back by 5 bases and J by 5 bases.

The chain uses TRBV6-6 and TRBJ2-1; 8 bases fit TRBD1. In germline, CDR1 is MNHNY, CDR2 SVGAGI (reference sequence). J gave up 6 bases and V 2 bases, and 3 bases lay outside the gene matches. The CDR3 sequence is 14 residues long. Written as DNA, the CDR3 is TGTGCCAGCAGTTACCAGGGGGCAGGCAATGAGCAGTTCTTC. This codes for CASSYQGAGNEQFF.

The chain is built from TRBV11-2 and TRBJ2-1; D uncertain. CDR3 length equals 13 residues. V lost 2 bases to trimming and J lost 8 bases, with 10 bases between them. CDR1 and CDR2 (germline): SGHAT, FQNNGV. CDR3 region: CASSLMGGDEQFF. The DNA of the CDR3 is TGTGCCAGCAGCTTAATGGGCGGCGATGAGCAGTTCTTC.

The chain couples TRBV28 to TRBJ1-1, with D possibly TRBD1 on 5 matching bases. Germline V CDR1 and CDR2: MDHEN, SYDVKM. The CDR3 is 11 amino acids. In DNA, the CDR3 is TGTGCTGGGAAAAGGGGTTCTGAAGCTTTCTTT. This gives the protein CAGKRGSEAFF.

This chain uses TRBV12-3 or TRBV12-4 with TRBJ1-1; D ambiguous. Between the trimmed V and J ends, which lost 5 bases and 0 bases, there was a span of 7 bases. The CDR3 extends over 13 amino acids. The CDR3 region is CASSDEMNTEAFF. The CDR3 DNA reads TGTGCCAGCAGTGACGAGATGAACACTGAAGCTTTCTTT.

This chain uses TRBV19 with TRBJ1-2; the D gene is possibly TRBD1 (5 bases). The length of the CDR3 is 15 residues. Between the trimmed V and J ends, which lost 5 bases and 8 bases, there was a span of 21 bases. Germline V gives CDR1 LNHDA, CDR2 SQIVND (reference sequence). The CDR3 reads CASSPSGASGLGYTF. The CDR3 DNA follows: TGTGCCAGTAGTCCTAGCGGGGCGTCCGGGCTCGGCTACACCTTC.

CDR3 nucleotide sequence: TGTGCCAGCAGTGAGGGGAGGGTCGGGAATCAGCCCCAGCATTTT. Residues: CASSEGRVGNQPQHF. This chain links TRBV6-1 with TRBJ1-5; D gene unclear. Germline V gene lookup returns CDR1 MNHNS and CDR2 SASEGT. The germline V and J ends were trimmed by 3 bases and 4 bases, with 13 bases remaining between them. CDR3 length: 15 amino acids.

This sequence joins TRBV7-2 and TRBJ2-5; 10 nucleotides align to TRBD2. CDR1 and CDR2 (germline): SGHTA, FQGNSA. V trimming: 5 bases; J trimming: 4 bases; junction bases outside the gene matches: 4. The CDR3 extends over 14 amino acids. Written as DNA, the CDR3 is TGTGCCAGCAGCCCCCGGACTAGCGGAGAGACCCAGTACTTC. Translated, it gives CASSPRTSGETQYF.

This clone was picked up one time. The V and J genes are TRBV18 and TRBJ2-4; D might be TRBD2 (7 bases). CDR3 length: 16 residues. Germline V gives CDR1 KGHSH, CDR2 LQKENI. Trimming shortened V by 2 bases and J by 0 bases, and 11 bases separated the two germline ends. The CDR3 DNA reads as TGTGCCAGCTCACCAAGGGGGGGACTAGCCAAAAACATTCAGTACTTC. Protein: CASSPRGGLAKNIQYF.

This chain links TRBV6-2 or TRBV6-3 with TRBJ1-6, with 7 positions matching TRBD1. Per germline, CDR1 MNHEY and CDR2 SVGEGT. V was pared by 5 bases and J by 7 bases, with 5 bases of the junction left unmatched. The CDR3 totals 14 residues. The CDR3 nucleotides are TGTGCCAGCAGTCGACAGGGACGGAATTCACCCCTCCACTTT. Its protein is CASSRQGRNSPLHF.

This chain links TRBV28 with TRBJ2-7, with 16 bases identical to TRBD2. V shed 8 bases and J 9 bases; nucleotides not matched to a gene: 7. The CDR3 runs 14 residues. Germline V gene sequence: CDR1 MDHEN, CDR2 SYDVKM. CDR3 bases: TGTGCCAGCTGGGGACTAGCGGGAGGGCCAGGGCAGTACTTC. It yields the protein CASWGLAGGPGQYF.

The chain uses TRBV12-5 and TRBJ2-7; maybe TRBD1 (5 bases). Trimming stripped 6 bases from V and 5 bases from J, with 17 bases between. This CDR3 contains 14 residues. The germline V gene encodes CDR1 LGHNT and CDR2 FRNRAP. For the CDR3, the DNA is TGTGCTAGTGGCCCAGGGTGGCTAGTCAACGAGCAGTACTTC. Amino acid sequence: CASGPGWLVNEQYF.

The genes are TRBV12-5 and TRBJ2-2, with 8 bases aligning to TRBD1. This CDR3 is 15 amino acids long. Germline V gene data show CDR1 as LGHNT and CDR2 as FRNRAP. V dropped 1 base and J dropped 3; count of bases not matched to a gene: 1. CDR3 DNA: TGTGCTAGTGGTTTGGGACAGGGGCACACCGGGGAGCTGTTTTTT. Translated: CASGLGQGHTGELFF.